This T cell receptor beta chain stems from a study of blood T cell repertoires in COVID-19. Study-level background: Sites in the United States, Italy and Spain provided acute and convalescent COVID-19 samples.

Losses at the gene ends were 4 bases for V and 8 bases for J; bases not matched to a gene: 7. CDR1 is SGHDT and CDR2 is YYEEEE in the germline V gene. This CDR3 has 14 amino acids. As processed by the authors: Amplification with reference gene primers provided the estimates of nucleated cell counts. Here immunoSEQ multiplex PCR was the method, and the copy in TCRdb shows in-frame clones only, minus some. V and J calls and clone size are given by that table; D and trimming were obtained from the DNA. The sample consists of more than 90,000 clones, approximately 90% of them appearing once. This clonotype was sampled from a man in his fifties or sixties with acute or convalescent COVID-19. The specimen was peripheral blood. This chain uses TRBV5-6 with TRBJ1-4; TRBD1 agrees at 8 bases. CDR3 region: CASSRRTGREKLFF. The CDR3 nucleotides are TGTGCCAGCAGCCGTAGGACAGGGAGGGAAAAACTGTTTTTT.